Below are 32 T cell receptor beta chains sequenced from a single sample in a study of T cell responses to AZD1222 COVID-19 vaccine. Sequencing used immunoSEQ multiplex PCR; TCRdb keeps in-frame clones, though not all of them. Of around 97,000 clones in the sample, around 90% were seen once. Material: peripheral blood, obtained on day 0 of AZD1222 vaccination. The origin of the receptors is an adult in good health.

V usage is TRBV28 and J usage is TRBJ2-3, with D uncertain. V was trimmed by 2 bases and J by 4 bases, leaving 10 bases between them. The germline V gene encodes CDR1 MDHEN and CDR2 SYDVKM. The CDR3 has 14 amino acids. CDR3 residues: CASSLPGLADTQYF. In nucleotides, the CDR3 is TGTGCCAGCAGTTTACCAGGCTTGGCAGATACGCAGTATTTT.

This chain uses TRBV19 with TRBJ1-3; D uncertain. Germline V gene lookup returns CDR1 LNHDA and CDR2 SQIVND (reference sequence). V lost 3 bases to trimming and J lost 0 bases, with 9 bases between them. The CDR3 totals 15 residues. The CDR3 loop reads CASSMEGRSGNTIYF. As DNA, the CDR3 is TGTGCCAGTAGTATGGAAGGACGCTCTGGAAACACCATATATTTT.

V and J are TRBV7-6 and TRBJ2-3, with 8 bases fitting TRBD1. CDR3 length equals 15 residues. Looked up from germline, CDR1 is SGHVS and CDR2 is FNYEAQ. Unmatched junction bases numbered 7, after V lost 5 bases and J lost 3 bases. The CDR3 coding sequence is TGTGCCAGCAGCCCCGGACAGGGAGTAACAGATACGCAGTATTTT. Translated: CASSPGQGVTDTQYF.

The J gene is TRBJ1-4, the V gene TRBV5-5; D is ambiguous. This CDR3 is 16 amino acids long. Germline CDR1 reads SGHKS; CDR2 reads YYEKEE (reference sequence). V was clipped by 0 bases and J by 0 bases, with 9 bases between them. Here the CDR3 DNA reads TGTGCCAGCAGCTTGGGACCCCGTGCAACTAATGAAAAACTGTTTTTT. Residues: CASSLGPRATNEKLFF.

The chain has TRBV24-1 and TRBJ2-1, with D tentatively TRBD1 (5 bases). Germline CDR1 is KGHDR and CDR2 is SFDVKD. There are 14 residues in the CDR3. The V end lost 3 bases, the J end lost 9 bases, and 14 bases lay between the germline ends. The CDR3 DNA follows: TGTGCCACCAGTGATCGAAGGGGCTCGGGTGAGCAGTTCTTC. Protein: CATSDRRGSGEQFF.

The rearrangement links TRBV30 to TRBJ2-7, with a possible D match to TRBD1 (6 bases). Germline V gene lookup returns CDR1 GTSNPN and CDR2 SVGIG (reference sequence). The CDR3 covers 15 residues. V lost 0 bases, J lost 4 bases, and 16 bases lay in between. The CDR3 coding sequence is TGTGCCTGGAGTGTAGGGCAGCCCGGGACATACGAGCAGTACTTC. Translating it yields CAWSVGQPGTYEQYF.

This rearrangement joins TRBV6-5 to TRBJ1-5, with 7 bases aligning to TRBD1. Per germline, CDR1 MNHEY and CDR2 SVGAGI. The junction had 6 bases not matched to a gene; V was cut back by 6 bases and J by 1 base. This CDR3 contains 15 residues. The CDR3: CASRITGVSNQPQHF. The CDR3 nucleotides are TGTGCCAGCAGAATTACAGGGGTAAGCAATCAGCCCCAGCATTTT.

The gene calls are TRBV12-3 or TRBV12-4 and TRBJ1-1; no clear D. The CDR3 extends over 13 amino acids. Deletions cut 5 bases from V and 1 base from J, with 8 bases between. CDR3 DNA: TGTGCCAGCAGTCGGGCCGAGAACACTGAAGCTTTCTTT. Translation gives CASSRAENTEAFF.

The chain combines TRBV30 with TRBJ1-2; 9 nucleotides agree with TRBD1. The trim removed 2 bases at V and 5 bases at J, leaving 15 bases unmatched. The CDR3 has 17 amino acids. In germline, CDR1 is GTSNPN, CDR2 SVGIG (reference sequence). The chain's CDR3 is CAWSSYLGQGTFYGYTF. The CDR3 DNA reads as TGTGCCTGGAGTTCCTACCTGGGACAGGGAACCTTTTATGGCTACACCTTC.

The chain uses TRBV6-6 and TRBJ2-7; D gene ambiguous. The CDR3 is 13 residues long. V shed 2 bases and J shed 6 bases, with 11 bases lying between them. CDR1 and CDR2 from the germline V gene are MNHNY and SVGAGI (reference sequence). The CDR3 spells CASSYADRFEQYF. Written as DNA, the CDR3 is TGTGCCAGCAGTTACGCTGATCGGTTCGAGCAGTACTTC.

The chain uses TRBV12-3 or TRBV12-4 and TRBJ2-7, with 7 bases matching TRBD1. The CDR3 is 12 residues long. J gave up 7 bases and V 6 bases, and 6 bases lay outside the gene matches. The CDR3 region has the DNA TGTGCCAGCAGACAGGACAGGAAGGAGCAGTACTTC. Amino acid sequence: CASRQDRKEQYF.

The rearrangement joins TRBV19 to TRBJ2-7; 9 positions agree with TRBD1. Germline V gene data show CDR1 as LNHDA and CDR2 as SQIVND (reference sequence). The CDR3 is made up of 15 amino acids. Germline trimming cut 6 bases from V and 5 bases from J; bases unmatched to any gene: 11. The CDR3 DNA reads as TGTGCCAGTAGCAACGATGACAGGGGGAATCACGAGCAGTACTTC. Protein: CASSNDDRGNHEQYF.

This chain connects TRBV7-3 to TRBJ1-2, with D perhaps matching TRBD1 (5 bases). Trimming removed 2 bases at V and 7 bases at J, with 11 bases between. The CDR3 length is 13 residues. CDR1 is SGHTA and CDR2 is FQGTGA in the germline V gene. CDR3 sequence reads: CASSLEGRSGYTF. CDR3 DNA: TGTGCCAGCAGCTTAGAGGGGCGAAGTGGCTACACCTTC.

The sample holds one count of this clone. The chain uses TRBV9 and TRBJ2-7; 8 bases are a match to TRBD1. Germline CDR1 SGDLS, CDR2 YYNGEE. The V and J ends lost 4 bases and 4 bases, in that order; junction bases with no gene match: 4. The CDR3 consists of 13 residues. This chain's CDR3 is CASSPRTGYEQYF. CDR3 coding DNA: TGTGCCAGCAGCCCCCGGACAGGGTACGAGCAGTACTTC.

CDR3 amino acids: CATPTFQDSSYNEQFF. CDR3 DNA: TGTGCCACCCCAACCTTCCAGGACAGCTCCTACAATGAGCAGTTCTTC. The rearrangement joins TRBV27 to TRBJ2-1, with D possibly being TRBD1 (6 bases). V shed 10 bases and J shed 0 bases, with 19 bases lying between them. Germline CDR1 and CDR2: MNHEY and SMNVEV (reference sequence). This CDR3 region has 16 residues.

This clone was observed a handful of times. The V and J genes are TRBV5-6 and TRBJ1-2; D ambiguous. V shed 2 bases and J shed 7 bases, with 9 bases lying between them. Per germline, CDR1 SGHDT and CDR2 YYEEEE. CDR3 size: 12 residues. CDR3 amino acids: CASSFMVGGYTF. CDR3 nucleotides: TGTGCCAGCAGCTTTATGGTCGGTGGCTACACCTTC. Based on the CDR3 plus reference TRBV5-6 and TRBJ1-2, the full variable domain is DAGVTQSPTHLIKTRGQQVTLRCSPKSGHDTVSWYQQALGQGPQFIFQYYEEEERQRGNFPDRFSGHQFPNYSSELNVNALLLGDSALYLCASSFMVGGYTFGSGTRLTVV.

This clone was recorded only once. J is TRBJ1-4 and V is TRBV6-6, with 9 bases lining up with TRBD1. The CDR3 spans 15 residues. The germline CDR1 and CDR2 sequences are MNHNY and SVGAGI (reference sequence). The V and J ends lost 8 bases and 8 bases, in that order; junction bases with no gene match: 12. CDR3 amino acids: CASRFRGQGMEKLFF. As DNA, the CDR3 is TGTGCCAGCCGCTTTCGCGGACAGGGGATGGAAAAACTGTTTTTT.

This sequence joins TRBV18 and TRBJ2-5, with D unclear. The V gene lost 0 bases and the J gene lost 6 bases, with 11 bases spanning the gap. Germline CDR1 is KGHSH and CDR2 is LQKENI. The CDR3 totals 14 residues. CDR3 protein: CASSPPSERKTQYF. The CDR3, as DNA: TGTGCCAGCTCACCACCCTCTGAGAGGAAGACCCAGTACTTC.

The chain combines TRBV6-5 with TRBJ2-7; tentatively, D is TRBD1 (6 bases). From germline, CDR1 is MNHEY and CDR2 SVGAGI. Trimming stripped 6 bases from V and 0 bases from J, with 12 bases between. The length of the CDR3 is 14 residues. The CDR3 DNA is TGTGCCAGCAGGACGGACAGCCTCTCCTACGAGCAGTACTTC. Translating it yields CASRTDSLSYEQYF.

This clone was found once. The genes are TRBV27 and TRBJ2-1; 7 positions match TRBD1. The CDR3 loop spans 11 amino acids. The J segment lost 12 bases and the V segment lost 5 bases, leaving 4 bases of the junction unmatched. CDR1 MNHEY and CDR2 SMNVEV come from the germline V gene (reference sequence). The CDR3 loop is CASSRQGVQFF. The CDR3 DNA follows: TGTGCCAGCAGTCGACAGGGTGTGCAGTTCTTC.

The V gene is TRBV29-1, the J gene TRBJ2-1; D may be TRBD1 (6 bases). CDR3 length: 14 residues. Looked up from germline, CDR1 is SQVTM and CDR2 is ANQGSEA. Trimming took 0 bases from V and 8 from J, leaving 14 bases between them. As DNA, the CDR3 is TGCAGCGTTGAAGATGTGGGACAAGGCGATGAGCAGTTCTTC. This sequence encodes CSVEDVGQGDEQFF.

V usage is TRBV11-3 and J usage is TRBJ2-7, with D tentatively TRBD1 or TRBD2 (6 bases each). V was cut by 5 bases and J by 4 bases, with 15 bases left in between. CDR1 is SGHNT, CDR2 YENEEA, per germline. CDR3 length: 14 amino acids. The chain's CDR3 is CASSARGDGYEQYF. The CDR3 nucleotides are TGTGCCAGCAGCGCGAGGGGGGACGGATACGAGCAGTACTTC. The complete variable domain, with remaining parts taken from reference TRBV11-3 and TRBJ2-7, reads EAGVVQSPRYKIIEKKQPVAFWCNPISGHNTLYWYLQNLGQGPELLIRYENEEAVDDSQLPKDRFSAERLKGVDSTLKIQPAELGDSAVYLCASSARGDGYEQYFGPGTRLTVT.

The chain has TRBV2 and TRBJ2-7; no definite D call. Germline CDR1 is SNHLY and CDR2 is FYNNEI. This CDR3 region has 11 residues. V lost 0 bases to trimming and J lost 3 bases, with 0 bases between them. The CDR3 sequence: CASSEAYEQYF. In DNA, the CDR3 is TGTGCCAGCAGTGAAGCCTACGAGCAGTACTTC. Variable domain in full (rest from reference TRBV2 and TRBJ2-7): EPEVTQTPSHQVTQMGQEVILRCVPISNHLYFYWYRQILGQKVEFLVSFYNNEISEKSEIFDDQFSVERPDGSNFTLKIRSTKLEDSAMYFCASSEAYEQYFGPGTRLTVT.

This chain uses TRBV20-1 with TRBJ2-5; weak D call: TRBD1 (5 bases). Deletions cut 7 bases from V and 1 base from J, with 7 bases between. CDR1 is DFQATT and CDR2 is SNEGSKA in the germline V gene (reference sequence). CDR3 length: 11 amino acids. The CDR3 sequence: CSGQTQETQYF. DNA of the CDR3: TGCAGTGGACAGACCCAAGAGACCCAGTACTTC.

The chain has TRBV20-1 and TRBJ1-5, with 8 bases that match TRBD1. The CDR3 totals 19 residues. Trimming removed 3 bases from V and 0 bases from J; junction bases left unmatched: 16. Looked up from germline, CDR1 is DFQATT and CDR2 is SNEGSKA (reference sequence). CDR3 nucleotides: TGCAGTGCTAGTAGTCCGTTGTCAGGGGGCGCGAATAGCAATCAGCCCCAGCATTTT. Translation gives CSASSPLSGGANSNQPQHF.

This chain uses TRBV5-1 with TRBJ2-1, with a tentative D call TRBD2 (6 bases). V shed 0 bases and J shed 5 bases, with 12 bases lying between them. The CDR3 runs 15 residues. Looked up from germline, CDR1 is SGHRS and CDR2 is YFSETQ. The CDR3 coding sequence is TGCGCCAGCAGCTTGGATCATTGGGGGGACAATGAGCAGTTCTTC. Its protein is CASSLDHWGDNEQFF.

J is TRBJ2-1 and V is TRBV10-2, with 12 positions matching TRBD1. J was trimmed by 7 bases and V by 10 bases; bases with no gene match: 11. The germline V gene encodes CDR1 WSHSY and CDR2 SAAADI. This CDR3 is 15 amino acids long. The CDR3: CATTPGQGANNEQFF. The CDR3 region has the DNA TGCGCCACCACACCGGGACAGGGGGCAAATAATGAGCAGTTCTTC.

This chain uses TRBV19 with TRBJ2-5, with TRBD1 as a possible D gene (6 bases). The V and J ends lost 1 base and 4 bases respectively, with 10 bases between them. Germline assignment: CDR1 LNHDA and CDR2 SQIVND (reference sequence). The CDR3 loop spans 14 amino acids. The CDR3 region has the DNA TGTGCCAGTAGTATAGTTCCAGGGGCAGAGACCCAGTACTTC. Translation: CASSIVPGAETQYF.

The V call is TRBV18, the J call TRBJ2-7; 7 positions match TRBD1. The CDR3 is 14 residues long. V shed 6 bases, J shed 9 bases, and the junction held 14 bases outside the gene matches. Germline CDR1 and CDR2: KGHSH and LQKENI. For the CDR3, the DNA is TGTGCCAGCTCGCCCGGGACAGACCTCCTGGTGCAGTACTTC. Its translation: CASSPGTDLLVQYF. Filled out from reference TRBV18 and TRBJ2-7, the complete variable domain reads NAGVMQNPRHLVRRRGQEARLRCSPMKGHSHVYWYRQLPEEGLKFMVYLQKENIIDESGMPKERFSAEFPKEGPSILRIQQVVRGDSAAYFCASSPGTDLLVQYFGPGTRLTVT.

The V call is TRBV7-9, the J call TRBJ2-7; 11 nucleotides agree with TRBD1. J was trimmed by 5 bases and V by 5 bases; bases with no gene match: 5. Germline CDR1 is SEHNR and CDR2 is FQNEAQ (reference sequence). This CDR3 has 14 amino acids. The CDR3 sequence: CASSTDRGPNEQYF. CDR3 nucleotides: TGTGCCAGCAGCACGGACAGGGGGCCCAACGAGCAGTACTTC.

The chain links TRBV15 to TRBJ1-6; D is unclear. V gave up 0 bases and J gave up 9 bases, with 9 bases separating them. CDR1 and CDR2 from the germline V gene are LNHNV and YYDKDF (reference sequence). The CDR3 has 14 residues. CDR3 protein: CATSRDTRTSPLHF. The CDR3, as DNA: TGTGCCACCAGCAGAGATACGCGGACTTCACCCCTCCACTTT.

The CDR3 bases are TGCGCCAGCAGCCCACGTAGCGGGGGGGCGGACTACAATGAGCAGTTCTTC. It codes for CASSPRSGGADYNEQFF. The V and J genes are TRBV4-1 and TRBJ2-1; 11 bases match TRBD2. CDR1 and CDR2 from the germline V gene are MGHRA and YSYEKL. Germline trimming cut 4 bases from V and 3 bases from J; bases unmatched to any gene: 8. The CDR3 length is 17 residues.